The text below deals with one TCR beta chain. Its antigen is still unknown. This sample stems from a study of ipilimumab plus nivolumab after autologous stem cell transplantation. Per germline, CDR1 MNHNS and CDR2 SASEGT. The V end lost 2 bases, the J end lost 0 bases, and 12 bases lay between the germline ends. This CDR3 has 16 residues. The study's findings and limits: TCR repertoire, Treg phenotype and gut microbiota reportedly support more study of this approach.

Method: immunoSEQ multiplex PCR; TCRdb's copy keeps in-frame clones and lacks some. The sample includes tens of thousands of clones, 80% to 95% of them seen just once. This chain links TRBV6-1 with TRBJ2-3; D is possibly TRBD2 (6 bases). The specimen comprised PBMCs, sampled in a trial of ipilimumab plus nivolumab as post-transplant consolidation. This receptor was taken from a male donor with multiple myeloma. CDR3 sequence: CASSEFGGTSTDTQYF. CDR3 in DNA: TGTGCCAGCAGTGAATTTGGAGGGACTAGCACAGATACGCAGTATTTT.